The 7 T cell receptor beta chains reported below all come from one sample, sequenced in a study of shared clonotypes between healthy human individuals (TCRdb year 2020). The library relied on the immunoSEQ multiplex PCR assay. TCRdb holds this immuneACCESS table with in-frame rearrangements only. Some clones are missing; in checked studies, unresolved V genes explain under half, and the rest has no known cause. In all, the sample holds roughly 2,300,000 clones, and about nine tenths of those were seen once. The ten largest make up roughly 0.34% of the sample. Source material: naive CD4+ T cells from PBMCs. Reading the label with the study, this specimen's cell subset or site is: CD45RA+ positively selected. These receptors were obtained from a man aged 18-30 years in good health. Some clones in this sample may be carry-over from other donors' samples.

The rearrangement joins TRBV5-1 to TRBJ2-7; TRBD2 matches 9 bases. Trimming removed 6 bases from V and 3 bases from J; junction bases left unmatched: 31. The germline gives CDR1 SGHRS, CDR2 YFSETQ. The CDR3 extends over 22 amino acids. DNA of the CDR3: TGCGCCAGCACCGTGAGACAGGGCCTAGCGGGAAGGCCCTTACATATTTACTACGAGCAGTACTTC. It encodes CASTVRQGLAGRPLHIYYEQYF.

In regard to this clone: Other DNA variants within this sample encode the same CDR3. This chain uses TRBV18 with TRBJ2-7, with 12 bases matching TRBD1. Unmatched junction bases numbered 5, after V lost 3 bases and J lost 5 bases. The CDR3 totals 15 residues. Germline CDR1 and CDR2: KGHSH and LQKENI. CDR3 coding DNA: TGTGCCAGCTCACCCGGGACAGGGGGCCGGGACGAGCAGTACTTC. This encodes CASSPGTGGRDEQYF. The complete variable domain, with remaining parts taken from reference TRBV18 and TRBJ2-7, reads NAGVMQNPRHLVRRRGQEARLRCSPMKGHSHVYWYRQLPEEGLKFMVYLQKENIIDESGMPKERFSAEFPKEGPSILRIQQVVRGDSAAYFCASSPGTGGRDEQYFGPGTRLTVT.

The chain joins TRBV5-1 to TRBJ1-2, with D uncertain. V lost 0 bases to trimming and J lost 4 bases, with 10 bases between them. Per the germline V gene, CDR1 is SGHRS and CDR2 is YFSETQ. The CDR3 loop spans 14 amino acids. CDR3 sequence reads: CASSLDLVFYGYTF. The CDR3 nucleotides are TGCGCCAGCAGCTTGGATCTGGTATTCTATGGCTACACCTTC.

The chain employs TRBV4-3 and TRBJ1-5; tentatively, D is TRBD1 (5 bases). The CDR3 has 13 amino acids. Germline V gene sequence: CDR1 LGHNA, CDR2 YSLEER. Trimming took off 8 bases at V and 4 bases at J, with 12 bases between the two ends. CDR3 amino acids: CASGQGENQPQHF. Written as DNA, the CDR3 is TGCGCCAGCGGACAAGGAGAGAATCAGCCCCAGCATTTT.

The gene calls are TRBV11-1 and TRBJ2-3, with no clear D. With 5 bases removed from V and 5 bases from J, the gap between germline ends came to 17 bases. The CDR3 spans 15 residues. The germline gives CDR1 SGHAT, CDR2 FQDESV (reference sequence). CDR3 sequence (DNA): TGTGCCAGCAGCCGCCAACACCCGGGCCAAGATACGCAGTATTTT. It translates to CASSRQHPGQDTQYF.

In the case of this clone: Other DNA sequences in this specimen translate into the identical CDR3. The chain couples TRBV30 to TRBJ2-5; D is undetermined. Germline CDR1 is GTSNPN and CDR2 is SVGIG (reference sequence). CDR3 length: 13 residues. The ends were cut back, 0 bases at V and 2 bases at J, with 7 bases in the middle. As DNA, the CDR3 is TGTGCCTGGAGTGTGGGCAGTCAAGAGACCCAGTACTTC. Its translation is CAWSVGSQETQYF.

The chain combines TRBV27 with TRBJ2-7; D possibly corresponds to TRBD1 (6 bases). The ends were cut back, 3 bases at V and 0 bases at J, with 9 bases in the middle. Per germline, CDR1 MNHEY and CDR2 SMNVEV (reference sequence). The length of the CDR3 is 14 residues. Here the CDR3 DNA reads TGTGCCAGCAGTTTGACAGGCAACTCCTACGAGCAGTACTTC. This sequence encodes CASSLTGNSYEQYF.